This T cell receptor beta chain was documented in a study of Graves' ophthalmopathy and Graves' hyperthyroidism. The V gene's germline CDR1 is SGHDT and CDR2 YYEEEE. This CDR3 is built from 15 residues. Trimming removed 4 bases from V and 5 bases from J; junction bases left unmatched: 2. This clonotype has only a few counts. Amplification targeted the TCR beta CDR3 regions, with RNA transcripts as the source material. RT-PCR was first run with HTBI primers, then multiplex PCR in a second round. MiXCR was run by TCRdb on the multiplex PCR reads, yielding one entry per CDR3 protein. The sample has 150,000 to 200,000 distinct CDR3 sequences; 30% to 45% are singletons.

The V gene is TRBV5-6, the J gene TRBJ2-2; TRBD2 aligns across 13 bases. The origin of this receptor is a man aged 25 to 45 with Graves' ophthalmopathy. The sequenced material came from peripheral blood. CDR3 DNA sequence: TGTGCCAGCAGCACGGGACTAGCGGGAACCGGGGAGCTGTTTTTT. It is translated as CASSTGLAGTGELFF.